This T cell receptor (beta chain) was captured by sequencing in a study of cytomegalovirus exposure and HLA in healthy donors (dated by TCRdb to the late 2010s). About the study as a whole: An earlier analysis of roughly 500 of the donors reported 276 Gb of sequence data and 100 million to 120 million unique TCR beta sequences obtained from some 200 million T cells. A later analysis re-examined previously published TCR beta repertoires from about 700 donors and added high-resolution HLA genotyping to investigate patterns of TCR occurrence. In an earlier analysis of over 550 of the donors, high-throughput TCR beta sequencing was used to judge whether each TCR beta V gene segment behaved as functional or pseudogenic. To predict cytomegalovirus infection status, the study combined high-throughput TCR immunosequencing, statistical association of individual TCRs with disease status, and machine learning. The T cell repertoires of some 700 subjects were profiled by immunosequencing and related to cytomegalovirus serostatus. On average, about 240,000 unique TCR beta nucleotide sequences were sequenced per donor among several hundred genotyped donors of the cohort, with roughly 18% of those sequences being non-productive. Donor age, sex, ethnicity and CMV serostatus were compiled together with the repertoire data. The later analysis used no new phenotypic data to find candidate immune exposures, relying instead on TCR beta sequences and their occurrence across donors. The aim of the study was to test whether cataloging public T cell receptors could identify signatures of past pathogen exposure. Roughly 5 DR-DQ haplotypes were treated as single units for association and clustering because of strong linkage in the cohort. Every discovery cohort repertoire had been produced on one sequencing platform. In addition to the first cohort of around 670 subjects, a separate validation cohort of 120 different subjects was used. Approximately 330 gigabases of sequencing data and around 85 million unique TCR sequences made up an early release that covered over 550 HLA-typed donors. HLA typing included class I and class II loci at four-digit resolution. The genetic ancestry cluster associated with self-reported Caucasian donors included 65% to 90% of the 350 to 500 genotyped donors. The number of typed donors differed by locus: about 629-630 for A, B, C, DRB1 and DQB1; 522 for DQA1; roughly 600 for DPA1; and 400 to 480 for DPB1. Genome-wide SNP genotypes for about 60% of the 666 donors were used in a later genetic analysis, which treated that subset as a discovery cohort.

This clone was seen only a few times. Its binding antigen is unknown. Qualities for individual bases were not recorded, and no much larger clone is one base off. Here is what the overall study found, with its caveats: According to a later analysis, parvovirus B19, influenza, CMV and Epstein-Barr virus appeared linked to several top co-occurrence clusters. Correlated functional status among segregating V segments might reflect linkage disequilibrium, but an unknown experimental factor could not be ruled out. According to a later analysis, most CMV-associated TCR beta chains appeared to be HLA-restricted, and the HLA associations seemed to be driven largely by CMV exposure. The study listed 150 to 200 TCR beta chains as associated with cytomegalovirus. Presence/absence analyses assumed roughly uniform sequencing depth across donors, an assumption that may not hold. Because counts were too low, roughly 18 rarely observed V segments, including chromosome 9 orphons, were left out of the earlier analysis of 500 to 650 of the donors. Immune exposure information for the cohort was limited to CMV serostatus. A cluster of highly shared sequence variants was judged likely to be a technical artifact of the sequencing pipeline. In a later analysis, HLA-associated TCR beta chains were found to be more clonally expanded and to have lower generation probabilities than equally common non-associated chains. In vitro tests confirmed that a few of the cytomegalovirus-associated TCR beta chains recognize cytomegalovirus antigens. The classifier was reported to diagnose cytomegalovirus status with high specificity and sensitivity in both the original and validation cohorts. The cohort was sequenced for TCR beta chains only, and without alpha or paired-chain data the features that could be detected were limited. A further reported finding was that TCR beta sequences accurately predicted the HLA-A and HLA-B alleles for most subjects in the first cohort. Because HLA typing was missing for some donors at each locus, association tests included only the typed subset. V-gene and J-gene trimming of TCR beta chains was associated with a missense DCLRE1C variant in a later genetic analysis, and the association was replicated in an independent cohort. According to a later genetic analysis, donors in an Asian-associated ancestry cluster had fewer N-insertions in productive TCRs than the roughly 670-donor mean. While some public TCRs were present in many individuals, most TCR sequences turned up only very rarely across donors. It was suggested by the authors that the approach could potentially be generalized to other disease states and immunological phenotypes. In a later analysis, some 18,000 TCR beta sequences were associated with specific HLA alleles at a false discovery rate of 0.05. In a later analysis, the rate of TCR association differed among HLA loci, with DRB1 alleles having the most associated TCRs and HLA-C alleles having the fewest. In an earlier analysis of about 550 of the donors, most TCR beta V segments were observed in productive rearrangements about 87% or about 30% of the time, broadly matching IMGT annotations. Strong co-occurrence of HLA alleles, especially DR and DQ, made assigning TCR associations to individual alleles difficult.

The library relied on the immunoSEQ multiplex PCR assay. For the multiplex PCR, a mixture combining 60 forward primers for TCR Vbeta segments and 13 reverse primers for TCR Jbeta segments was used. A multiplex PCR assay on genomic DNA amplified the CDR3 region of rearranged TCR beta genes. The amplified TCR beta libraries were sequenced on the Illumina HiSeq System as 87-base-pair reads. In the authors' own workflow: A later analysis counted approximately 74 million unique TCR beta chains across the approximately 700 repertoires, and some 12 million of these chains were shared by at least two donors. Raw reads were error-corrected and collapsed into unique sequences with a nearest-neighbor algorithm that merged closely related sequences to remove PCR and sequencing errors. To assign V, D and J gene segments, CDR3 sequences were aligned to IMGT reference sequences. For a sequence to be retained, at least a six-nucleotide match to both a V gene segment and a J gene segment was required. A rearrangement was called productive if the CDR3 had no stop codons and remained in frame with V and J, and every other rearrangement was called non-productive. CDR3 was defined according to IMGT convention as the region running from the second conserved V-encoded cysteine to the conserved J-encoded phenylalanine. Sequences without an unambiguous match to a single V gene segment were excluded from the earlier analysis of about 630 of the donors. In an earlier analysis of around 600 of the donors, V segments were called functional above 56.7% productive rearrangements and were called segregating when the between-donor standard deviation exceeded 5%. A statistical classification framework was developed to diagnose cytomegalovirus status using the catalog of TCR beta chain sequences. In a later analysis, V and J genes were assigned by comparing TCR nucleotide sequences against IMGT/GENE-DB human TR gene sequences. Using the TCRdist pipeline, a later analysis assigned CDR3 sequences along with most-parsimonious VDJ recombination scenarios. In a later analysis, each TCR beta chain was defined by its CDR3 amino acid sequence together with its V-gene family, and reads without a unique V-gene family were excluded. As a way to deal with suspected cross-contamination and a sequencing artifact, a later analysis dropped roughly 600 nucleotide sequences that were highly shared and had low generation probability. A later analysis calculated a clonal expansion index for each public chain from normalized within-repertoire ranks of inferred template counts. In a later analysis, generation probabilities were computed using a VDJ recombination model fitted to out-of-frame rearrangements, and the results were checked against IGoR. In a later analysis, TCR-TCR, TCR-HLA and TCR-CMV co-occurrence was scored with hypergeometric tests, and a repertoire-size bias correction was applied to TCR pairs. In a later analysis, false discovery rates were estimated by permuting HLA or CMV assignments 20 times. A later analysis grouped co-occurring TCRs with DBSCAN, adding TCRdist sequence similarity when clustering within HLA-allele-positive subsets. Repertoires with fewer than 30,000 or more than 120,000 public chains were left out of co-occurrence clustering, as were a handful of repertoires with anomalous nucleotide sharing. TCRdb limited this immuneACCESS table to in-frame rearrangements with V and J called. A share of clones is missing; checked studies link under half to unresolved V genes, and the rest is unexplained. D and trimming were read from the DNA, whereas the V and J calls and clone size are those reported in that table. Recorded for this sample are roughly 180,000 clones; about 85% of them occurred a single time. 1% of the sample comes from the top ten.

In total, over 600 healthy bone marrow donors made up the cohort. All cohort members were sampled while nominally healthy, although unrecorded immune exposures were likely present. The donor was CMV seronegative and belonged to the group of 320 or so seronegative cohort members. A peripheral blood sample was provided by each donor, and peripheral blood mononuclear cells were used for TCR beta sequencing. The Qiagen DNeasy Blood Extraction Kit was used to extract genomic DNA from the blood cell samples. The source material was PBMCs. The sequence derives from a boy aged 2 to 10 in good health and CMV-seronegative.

The sequence in DNA is TGTGCCAGCAGCCAGCCGGGGGGTCCTAAAGAGACCCAGTACTTC. Its amino acids are CASSQPGGPKETQYF. The sequence is built from TRBV11-2 and TRBJ2-5; 7 bases in the middle match TRBD2. At the junction V is shortened by 5 bases and J by 3 bases; bases outside the gene matches: 9. From cysteine to phenylalanine, the CDR3 is 15 amino acids long. Only the CDR3 DNA is retained, 45 bases long and in frame from the first base. Via the germline V gene, CDR1 is SGHAT and CDR2 FQNNGV.